The 10 T cell receptor beta chains below were found in one sample sequenced in a study of T cell responses to AZD1222 COVID-19 vaccine. This table comes from immunoSEQ multiplex PCR, and its TCRdb copy is limited to in-frame clones, with some not included. The table has about 120,000 clones, 86% seen once; the top ten hold about 22%. The sample consisted of peripheral blood, taken on day 0 of AZD1222 vaccination. The receptors were sampled from an adult in good health.

The gene calls are TRBV2 and TRBJ2-3; 7 bases map to TRBD2. V trimming: 4 bases; J trimming: 6 bases; junction bases outside the gene matches: 13. This CDR3 region has 16 residues. Germline loops: CDR1 SNHLY, CDR2 FYNNEI. The CDR3 bases are TGTGCCAGCAGTGGGCCCGGGGGAGGGCAGGAGGATACGCAGTATTTT. Protein product: CASSGPGGGQEDTQYF.

This clone showed up just once. This chain connects TRBV11-2 to TRBJ2-1, with unresolved D. This CDR3 comprises 13 residues. Trimming cost V 2 bases and J 8 bases, with 10 bases left between them. Germline values: CDR1 SGHAT, CDR2 FQNNGV. The CDR3 here is CASSLNRVYEQFF. The CDR3 DNA is TGTGCCAGCAGCTTAAATCGTGTTTATGAGCAGTTCTTC.

V gene TRBV2 combines with J gene TRBJ2-7, with 8 bases that match TRBD1. The trim removed 8 bases at V and 9 bases at J, leaving 6 bases unmatched. Per germline, CDR1 SNHLY and CDR2 FYNNEI. The CDR3 extends over 11 amino acids. The chain's CDR3 is CASRPTGAQYF. Here the CDR3 DNA reads TGTGCCAGCCGTCCGACAGGGGCGCAGTACTTC.

This sequence joins TRBV7-9 and TRBJ1-2; the match to TRBD1 covers 9 bases. The germline gives CDR1 SEHNR, CDR2 FQNEAQ (reference sequence). This CDR3 comprises 13 residues. The V segment lost 5 bases and the J segment 7 bases; nucleotides outside the gene matches: 5. The DNA for the CDR3 is TGTGCCAGCAGCCCGGGACAGGGAAGTGGCTACACCTTC. Amino acid sequence: CASSPGQGSGYTF. The full variable domain, in which reference TRBV7-9 and TRBJ1-2 provide the parts outside the CDR3, is DTGVSQNPRHKITKRGQNVTFRCDPISEHNRLYWYRQTLGQGPEFLTYFQNEAQLEKSRLLSDRFSAERPKGSFSTLEIQRTEQGDSAMYLCASSPGQGSGYTFGSGTRLTVV.

The chain employs TRBV7-9 and TRBJ2-3, with unresolved D. CDR3 length: 14 amino acids. The V end lost 4 bases, the J end lost 6 bases, and 14 bases lay between the germline ends. Germline lookup yields CDR1 SEHNR and CDR2 FQNEAQ (reference sequence). The CDR3 sequence is CASSSGLEADTQYF. The CDR3 DNA is TGTGCCAGCAGCTCAGGCTTAGAGGCGGATACGCAGTATTTT.

This rearrangement joins TRBV10-1 to TRBJ2-7; TRBD1 matches 8 bases. Germline-derived CDR1 and CDR2 are WNHNN and SYGVQD (reference sequence). The junction had 4 bases not matched to a gene; V was cut back by 4 bases and J by 2 bases. The CDR3 covers 14 residues. The CDR3 is CASSVGTGAYEQYF. In nucleotides, the CDR3 is TGCGCCAGCAGTGTTGGGACAGGAGCCTACGAGCAGTACTTC.

The chain has TRBV27 and TRBJ1-5, with unresolved D. The CDR3 is made up of 16 amino acids. The germline gives CDR1 MNHEY, CDR2 SMNVEV (reference sequence). Trimming removed 6 bases from V and 2 bases from J, with 17 bases in between. CDR3 in amino acids: CASSLFNSYGNQPQHF. CDR3 in DNA: TGTGCCAGCAGCCTTTTCAACAGTTATGGCAATCAGCCCCAGCATTTT.

The J gene is TRBJ1-4, the V gene TRBV18; no clear D gene. CDR1 is KGHSH, CDR2 LQKENI, per germline. CDR3 length: 13 residues. The germline V and J ends were trimmed by 0 bases and 7 bases, with 6 bases remaining between them. DNA of the CDR3: TGTGCCAGCTCACCACCGGTGATTGAAAAACTGTTTTTT. Translated: CASSPPVIEKLFF.

This clone was found once. J is TRBJ1-1 and V is TRBV13; TRBD1 matches at 8 bases. Germline V gene sequence: CDR1 PRHDT, CDR2 FYEKMQ (reference sequence). The CDR3 consists of 16 residues. The ends lost 1 base at V and 3 bases at J; junction bases unmatched: 7. The CDR3 here is CASSLASPQGDTEAFF. The CDR3 DNA reads TGTGCCAGCAGCTTAGCGTCCCCACAGGGGGACACTGAAGCTTTCTTT.

This chain links TRBV6-5 with TRBJ2-7; D might be TRBD1 (5 bases). CDR3 length: 13 residues. Germline values: CDR1 MNHEY, CDR2 SVGAGI. Trimming shortened V by 1 base and J by 5 bases, and 9 bases separated the two germline ends. The CDR3 sequence: CASSYFQGHEQYF. The CDR3 DNA reads as TGTGCCAGCAGTTACTTTCAGGGCCACGAGCAGTACTTC.